At least ten counts were recorded for the clone carrying this T cell receptor beta chain. The sample originates from a study of early T cells in non-severe SARS-CoV-2 infection. Germline V gives CDR1 SGHAT, CDR2 FQNNGV. The CDR3 is made up of 13 amino acids. V was clipped by 2 bases and J by 5 bases, with 9 bases between them. TCRdb ran MiXCR on the 5' RACE reads and lists one entry per CDR3 protein. The data hold around 94,000 distinct CDR3 sequences, with about 12% observed a single time. The chain employs TRBV11-2 and TRBJ1-1; D unresolved. Sequencing was performed on whole blood. The sequence was obtained from an adult who was a healthcare worker with PCR-confirmed SARS-CoV-2 infection or an uninfected control (not recorded which). CDR3 sequence (DNA): TGTGCCAGCAGCTTAATAGGAAAAACTGAAGCTTTCTTT. It translates to CASSLIGKTEAFF.